This T cell receptor beta chain was sequenced for a study of molecular identifiers for immune sequencing clone quantification (dated 2018 in TCRdb). For the study in its entirety: In a replicate experiment, RNA from roughly 18,000 or 92,000 naive CD8 T cells was split into five aliquots, four of which were sequenced. This methods study benchmarked molecular-identifier clustering-based TCR repertoire sequencing (MIDCIRS) and TCR RNA copy counting, using CD8 T cells to do so. Summary of the overall study and its limitations: Naive libraries contained spiked-in Jurkat TCR RNA (roughly 10 copies' worth), which is not part of the donor repertoire. About three recovered TCR RNA copies per cell were obtained by modeling, versus around 10 by digital PCR, implying a capture efficiency of about 30%. In CMV-specific effector cells, over 99% of molecules were held by clones above 20 RNA copies, whereas under 1% of molecules were held by such clones in naive cells. When barcode sub-clustering was omitted, TCR diversity was inflated by chimeric consensus sequences, with chimeras reaching as high as 47%. Highly expanded clone sizes could be underestimated because identical TCR molecules may share a barcode. Spiked-in Jurkat TCR RNA equivalent to a single cell was reported to be detectable even among 850,000 to 1,000,000 naive CD8 T cells.

Regarding this clonotype: This clone's antigen is unknown. It has no much larger one-base neighbor in the sample; base qualities were not kept.

Libraries of naive CD8 T cells were built from about 21,000 to 970,000 sorted cells, with 10%, 30% or 50% of the purified RNA used. On a BD FACSAria II, naive CD8 T cells were FACS-sorted as CD8+CD4-CCR7+CD45RA+ and collected into RLT Plus buffer. Detection sensitivity was tested by spiking Jurkat RNA equal to some 11 TCR copies' worth into samples containing roughly 19,000-1,000,000 naive CD8 T cells. CD8 T cells were enriched with RosetteSep CD8+ T Cell Enrichment Cocktail and Ficoll-Paque, followed by ACK red cell lysis. Library creation used PCR. The sample was run on a NextSeq 500. Bulk TCR libraries were prepared as previously described, using TCR primers listed in Table S5. Total RNA was purified with the Qiagen AllPrep DNA/RNA kit. Reads from multiple sequencing runs of the same library were pooled before analysis. For the original study's pipeline: Reads were retained only if their TCR constant sequence matched exactly, and those retained reads were trimmed to 150 nt and grouped according to their 12-nt molecular barcodes. Within each barcode group, reads were sub-clustered at a 15% Levenshtein threshold, and quality-weighted consensus sequences were built per RNA molecule. Non-functional sequences were excluded, and lower-count sequences lying one edit away from another sequence were also excluded. Based on a fit of two negative binomial distributions, barcode sub-clusters having less than 20% of the maximum read count were discarded. The raw public data were reprocessed by TCRdb itself: fastp quality trimming at Q25, MiXCR clonotype calling, in-frame beta chains only. Rows merge per CDR3 protein into single entries with the most common DNA and genes. TCRdb, not the authors, supplied the V and J calls. The sample table holds about 510,000 distinct CDR3 sequences, of which under 30% were seen once. Around 0.76% of the sample is in the top ten clones.

From a lookup of the germline V gene, CDR1 and CDR2 are SGHTS and YDEGEE. CDR3 length: 11 amino acids, cysteine to phenylalanine. The kept DNA is CDR3 alone, 33 bases in frame from the first base. Between the V and J ends, shortened by 6 bases and 14 bases respectively, the junction contains 15 bases. Source material: naive CD8+ T cells from blood, with Jurkat cell RNA spiked in. Read against the paper, the sample's cell subset or site label means: FACS-sorted CD8+CD4-CCR7+CD45RA+ naive T cells. The receptor's source is a human donor in good health. Some libraries in this study had Jurkat cell RNA spiked in. The chain joins TRBV5-8 to TRBJ2-4; TRBD1 is possibly the D segment (5 matching bases). Here the CDR3 is given as CASIQGPEKYF. The nucleotides are TGTGCCAGCATCCAGGGCCCCGAGAAGTACTTC. The full variable domain, with segments outside the CDR3 supplied by the reference TRBV5-8 and TRBJ2-4 proteins, appears as EAGVTQSPTHLIKTRGQQATLRCSPISGHTSVYWYQQALGLGLQFLLWYDEGEERNRGNFPPRFSGRQFPNYSSELNVNALELEDSALYLCASIQGPEKYFGAGTRLSVL.